Listed below are T cell receptor beta chains from one sample, sequenced in a study of OX40 agonist ivuxolimab in advanced cancers. The assay was immunoSEQ multiplex PCR, and TCRdb's table has in-frame clones only and misses some. This sample has 15,000 to 25,000 clones, with roughly 68% found just once. Here the sequenced sample was CD4+ or CD8+ T cells sorted from blood, taken in a trial of the OX40 agonist ivuxolimab. These receptors were collected from an adult with an advanced solid tumor such as melanoma, head and neck, liver or kidney cancer. Each CDR3 is given with its conserved first and last residue. D genes are given only for firm matches. The size field is filled for only some rows; it gives once, few, many or a size class.

CDR3 protein: CASSSPTIGMNTGELFF
CDR3 DNA: TGTGCCAGCAGCTCACCCACAATCGGGATGAACACCGGGGAGCTGTTTTTT
J gene: TRBJ2-2
clone size: once
V gene: TRBV7-9
D gene: -

CDR3 protein: CASSEVRSGVGEFF
CDR3 DNA: TGTGCCAGCAGTGAAGTCCGATCAGGGGTAGGGGAGTTCTTC
J gene: TRBJ2-1
clone size: few
V gene: TRBV6-1
D gene: -

CDR3 protein: CASSLPSVYNEQFF
CDR3 DNA: TGTGCCAGCAGTTTGCCTAGCGTGTACAATGAGCAGTTCTTC
J gene: TRBJ2-1
clone size: -
V gene: TRBV28
D gene: -

CDR3 protein: CASSWTSGYEQYF
CDR3 DNA: TGTGCCAGCAGCTGGACTAGCGGCTACGAGCAGTACTTC
J gene: TRBJ2-7
clone size: -
V gene: TRBV7-9
D gene: TRBD2

CDR3 protein: CASSQTPMEETQYF
CDR3 DNA: TGTGCCAGCAGCCAGACCCCGATGGAAGAGACCCAGTACTTC
J gene: TRBJ2-5
clone size: -
V gene: TRBV5-6
D gene: -

CDR3 protein: CASSYGQNTEAFF
CDR3 DNA: TGTGCCAGCAGTTACGGGCAGAACACTGAAGCTTTCTTT
J gene: TRBJ1-1
clone size: -
V gene: TRBV6-6
D gene: -

CDR3 protein: CASSPQGRELTYNEQFF
CDR3 DNA: TGTGCCAGCTCACCCCAAGGGCGGGAGCTCACCTACAATGAGCAGTTCTTC
J gene: TRBJ2-1
clone size: -
V gene: TRBV18
D gene: TRBD2

CDR3 protein: CASSWAEETQYF
CDR3 DNA: TGTGCCAGCAGCTGGGCAGAAGAGACCCAGTACTTC
J gene: TRBJ2-5
clone size: -
V gene: TRBV13
D gene: -

CDR3 protein: CASSITAHGVYEQYF
CDR3 DNA: TGTGCCAGTAGTATTACCGCACACGGAGTCTACGAGCAGTACTTC
J gene: TRBJ2-7
clone size: -
V gene: TRBV19
D gene: -

CDR3 protein: CASSPRGADSSSPLHF
CDR3 DNA: TGTGCCAGCAGCCCTAGGGGAGCAGATTCATCTTCACCCCTCCACTTT
J gene: TRBJ1-6
clone size: -
V gene: TRBV7-9
D gene: -

CDR3 protein: CASSFGTGAYEQYF
CDR3 DNA: TGTGCCAGCAGTTTTGGGACGGGTGCCTACGAGCAGTACTTC
J gene: TRBJ2-7
clone size: few
V gene: TRBV27
D gene: -

CDR3 protein: CAISDSGRSNEQFF
CDR3 DNA: TGTGCCATCAGTGACAGCGGGAGAAGCAATGAGCAGTTCTTC
J gene: TRBJ2-1
clone size: medium-sized
V gene: TRBV10-3
D gene: TRBD2

CDR3 protein: CASSSGQAFQETQYF
CDR3 DNA: TGTGCCAGCTCAAGTGGACAGGCCTTCCAAGAGACCCAGTACTTC
J gene: TRBJ2-5
clone size: -
V gene: TRBV18
D gene: TRBD1

CDR3 protein: CSAVQREAFF
CDR3 DNA: TGCAGCGCCGTACAGAGGGAAGCTTTCTTT
J gene: TRBJ1-1
clone size: once
V gene: TRBV29-1
D gene: -

CDR3 protein: CASSQVLSQVVSYNSPLHF
CDR3 DNA: TGTGCCAGCAGCCAAGTTTTATCACAGGTAGTCTCCTATAATTCACCCCTCCACTTT
J gene: TRBJ1-6
clone size: -
V gene: TRBV14
D gene: -

CDR3 protein: CASRYAPGLGQLMNTEAFF
CDR3 DNA: TGTGCCAGCAGATACGCCCCCGGTTTAGGACAGCTTATGAACACTGAAGCTTTCTTT
J gene: TRBJ1-1
clone size: -
V gene: TRBV5-4
D gene: -

CDR3 protein: CASSIVAGGYEQYF
CDR3 DNA: TGTGCCAGTAGTATAGTAGCGGGGGGCTACGAGCAGTACTTC
J gene: TRBJ2-7
clone size: medium-sized
V gene: TRBV19
D gene: TRBD2

CDR3 protein: CASSYSQNYGYTF
CDR3 DNA: TGTGCCAGCAGTTACAGCCAGAACTATGGCTACACCTTC
J gene: TRBJ1-2
clone size: -
V gene: TRBV6-5
D gene: -

CDR3 protein: CATHGGQGPYEQYF
CDR3 DNA: TGTGCCACCCATGGGGGACAGGGCCCCTACGAGCAGTACTTC
J gene: TRBJ2-7
clone size: -
V gene: TRBV10-3
D gene: TRBD1

CDR3 protein: CASSPGANVLTF
CDR3 DNA: TGTGCCAGCAGTCCTGGGGCCAACGTCCTGACTTTC
J gene: TRBJ2-6
clone size: -
V gene: TRBV6-6
D gene: -

CDR3 protein: CSALAGVYNEQFF
CDR3 DNA: TGCAGCGCCTTAGCGGGAGTCTACAATGAGCAGTTCTTC
J gene: TRBJ2-1
clone size: -
V gene: TRBV29-1
D gene: TRBD2

CDR3 protein: CASSHRPGLAGVTDTQYF
CDR3 DNA: TGCGCCAGCAGCCATCGTCCGGGACTAGCGGGGGTCACAGATACGCAGTATTTT
J gene: TRBJ2-3
clone size: -
V gene: TRBV4-3
D gene: TRBD2

CDR3 protein: CASSLGQTYEQYF
CDR3 DNA: TGTGCCAGCAGTTTGGGCCAGACCTACGAGCAGTACTTC
J gene: TRBJ2-7
clone size: medium-sized
V gene: TRBV28
D gene: -

CDR3 protein: CASSVAMASGSNEQYF
CDR3 DNA: TGTGCCAGCAGCGTAGCTATGGCTAGCGGGAGCAACGAGCAGTACTTC
J gene: TRBJ2-7
clone size: -
V gene: TRBV9
D gene: TRBD2

CDR3 protein: CASSSTSGRYIGELFF
CDR3 DNA: TGTGCCAGCAGCTCGACTAGCGGGAGGTACATCGGGGAGCTGTTTTTT
J gene: TRBJ2-2
clone size: -
V gene: TRBV7-9
D gene: TRBD2

CDR3 protein: CASSQQGSRTDTQYF
CDR3 DNA: TGCGCCAGCAGCCAACAGGGTAGTAGAACAGATACGCAGTATTTT
J gene: TRBJ2-3
clone size: -
V gene: TRBV4-1
D gene: -

CDR3 protein: CASSTTGGKEKLFF
CDR3 DNA: TGTGCCAGCAGCACCACAGGGGGTAAGGAAAAACTGTTTTTT
J gene: TRBJ1-4
clone size: once
V gene: TRBV7-9
D gene: TRBD1

CDR3 protein: CASSQSPGLQETQYF
CDR3 DNA: TGCGCCAGCAGTCAATCCCCCGGTCTCCAAGAGACCCAGTACTTC
J gene: TRBJ2-5
clone size: -
V gene: TRBV23-1
D gene: -

CDR3 protein: CASGNSNEKLFF
CDR3 DNA: TGTGCCAGCGGGAACTCCAATGAAAAACTGTTTTTT
J gene: TRBJ1-4
clone size: -
V gene: TRBV6-6
D gene: -

CDR3 protein: CASSFGGTTYEQYF
CDR3 DNA: TGTGCCAGCAGTTTTGGAGGAACAACCTACGAGCAGTACTTC
J gene: TRBJ2-7
clone size: -
V gene: TRBV28
D gene: -

CDR3 protein: CASSPDSSNQPQHF
CDR3 DNA: TGTGCCAGCAGTCCGGACAGTAGCAATCAGCCCCAGCATTTT
J gene: TRBJ1-5
clone size: -
V gene: TRBV27
D gene: -

CDR3 protein: CASSERIQAHNEQFF
CDR3 DNA: TGTGCCAGCAGTGAGAGAATCCAAGCCCACAATGAGCAGTTCTTC
J gene: TRBJ2-1
clone size: once
V gene: TRBV6-1
D gene: -

CDR3 protein: CASSSGAGNEQYF
CDR3 DNA: TGTGCCAGCAGCTCTGGGGCTGGGAACGAGCAGTACTTC
J gene: TRBJ2-7
clone size: -
V gene: TRBV7-9
D gene: -

CDR3 protein: CASSGGYEQYF
CDR3 DNA: TGCGCCAGCAGCGGGGGATACGAGCAGTACTTC
J gene: TRBJ2-7
clone size: -
V gene: TRBV5-1
D gene: -

CDR3 protein: CASSGGTKAYEQYF
CDR3 DNA: TGTGCCAGCAGTGGTGGGACTAAGGCATACGAGCAGTACTTC
J gene: TRBJ2-7
clone size: -
V gene: TRBV27
D gene: TRBD2

CDR3 protein: CASSQGIWSSTDTQYF
CDR3 DNA: TGCGCCAGCAGCCAAGGGATCTGGTCTAGCACAGATACGCAGTATTTT
J gene: TRBJ2-3
clone size: -
V gene: TRBV4-1
D gene: -

CDR3 protein: CASSVAGVFGDTQYF
CDR3 DNA: TGTGCCAGCAGCGTGGCGGGAGTATTTGGAGATACGCAGTATTTT
J gene: TRBJ2-3
clone size: -
V gene: TRBV9
D gene: TRBD2

CDR3 protein: CASTGAGPGELFF
CDR3 DNA: TGTGCCAGCACGGGGGCCGGGCCCGGGGAGCTGTTTTTT
J gene: TRBJ2-2
clone size: few
V gene: TRBV6-6
D gene: -

CDR3 protein: CASSIIAGELFF
CDR3 DNA: TGTGCCAGTAGTATCATTGCCGGGGAGCTGTTTTTT
J gene: TRBJ2-2
clone size: few
V gene: TRBV19
D gene: -

CDR3 protein: CASSIGLAEETQYF
CDR3 DNA: TGTGCCAGTAGTATAGGACTAGCGGAAGAGACCCAGTACTTC
J gene: TRBJ2-5
clone size: medium-sized
V gene: TRBV19
D gene: TRBD2

CDR3 protein: CASSSGTGTYEQYF
CDR3 DNA: TGTGCCAGCAGCTCCGGGACAGGGACCTACGAGCAGTACTTC
J gene: TRBJ2-7
clone size: -
V gene: TRBV5-8
D gene: TRBD1

CDR3 protein: CASSLVGTGKFF
CDR3 DNA: TGTGCCAGCAGCTTGGTAGGGACAGGCAAGTTCTTC
J gene: TRBJ2-1
clone size: few
V gene: TRBV5-6
D gene: TRBD1

CDR3 protein: CASSLEGASGDGADTQYF
CDR3 DNA: TGCGCCAGCAGCTTGGAGGGCGCGAGCGGGGATGGCGCAGATACGCAGTATTTT
J gene: TRBJ2-3
clone size: -
V gene: TRBV5-1
D gene: TRBD2

CDR3 protein: CAISEIGEVQPQHF
CDR3 DNA: TGTGCCATCAGTGAGATTGGGGAGGTTCAGCCCCAGCATTTT
J gene: TRBJ1-5
clone size: -
V gene: TRBV10-3
D gene: -

CDR3 protein: CASSYGLEASTDTQYF
CDR3 DNA: TGTGCCAGCAGTTACGGACTAGAAGCTAGCACAGATACGCAGTATTTT
J gene: TRBJ2-3
clone size: -
V gene: TRBV6-5
D gene: TRBD2

CDR3 protein: CASSYSNWGGEQYF
CDR3 DNA: TGTGCCAGCAGTTACTCGAACTGGGGGGGGGAGCAGTACTTC
J gene: TRBJ2-7
clone size: -
V gene: TRBV6-5
D gene: TRBD2

CDR3 protein: CATSREIGNYGYTF
CDR3 DNA: TGTGCCACCAGCAGAGAGATAGGGAACTATGGCTACACCTTC
J gene: TRBJ1-2
clone size: few
V gene: TRBV15
D gene: -

CDR3 protein: CASSAYSSSGRATGTQYF
CDR3 DNA: TGTGCCAGCAGTGCTTATTCGTCTAGCGGGAGGGCCACTGGGACCCAGTACTTC
J gene: TRBJ2-5
clone size: -
V gene: TRBV2
D gene: TRBD2

CDR3 protein: CASSPTQLAGTYEQYF
CDR3 DNA: TGTGCCAGCAGCCCCACCCAACTAGCGGGGACCTACGAGCAGTACTTC
J gene: TRBJ2-7
clone size: once
V gene: TRBV27
D gene: TRBD2

CDR3 protein: CASSVAGGLGNTIYF
CDR3 DNA: TGTGCCAGCAGCGTAGCGGGGGGTTTAGGAAACACCATATATTTT
J gene: TRBJ1-3
clone size: -
V gene: TRBV9
D gene: -

CDR3 protein: CASSERGIANVLTF
CDR3 DNA: TGTGCCAGCAGTGAACGGGGGATCGCCAACGTCCTGACTTTC
J gene: TRBJ2-6
clone size: -
V gene: TRBV6-5
D gene: -

CDR3 protein: CASRFLAGPDNEQFF
CDR3 DNA: TGTGCAAGTCGCTTCTTAGCGGGACCAGACAATGAGCAGTTCTTC
J gene: TRBJ2-1
clone size: -
V gene: TRBV12-2
D gene: -

CDR3 protein: CASSQQPALYTEAFF
CDR3 DNA: TGTGCCAGCAGTCAACAGCCTGCCCTATACACTGAAGCTTTCTTT
J gene: TRBJ1-1
clone size: -
V gene: TRBV6-5
D gene: -

CDR3 protein: CASSQDWLAGIDEQFF
CDR3 DNA: TGTGCCAGCAGCCAAGATTGGCTAGCGGGGATCGATGAGCAGTTCTTC
J gene: TRBJ2-1
clone size: -
V gene: TRBV4-2
D gene: TRBD2

CDR3 protein: CASSYLNRDGYTF
CDR3 DNA: TGTGCCAGCAGTTACCTTAACAGGGATGGCTACACCTTC
J gene: TRBJ1-2
clone size: -
V gene: TRBV6-5
D gene: -

CDR3 protein: CASSLAAGGTGELFF
CDR3 DNA: TGTGCCAGCAGCTTAGCCGCCGGAGGAACCGGGGAGCTGTTTTTT
J gene: TRBJ2-2
clone size: -
V gene: TRBV7-9
D gene: -

CDR3 protein: CASSEGRDNEQFF
CDR3 DNA: TGTGCCAGCAGTGAGGGGAGGGACAATGAGCAGTTCTTC
J gene: TRBJ2-1
clone size: -
V gene: TRBV28
D gene: TRBD2

CDR3 protein: CASSSPEDSHYEQYF
CDR3 DNA: TGTGCCAGCAGCTCGCCGGAGGACAGCCACTACGAGCAGTACTTC
J gene: TRBJ2-7
clone size: -
V gene: TRBV7-9
D gene: -

CDR3 protein: CASRLIAGGYNEQFF
CDR3 DNA: TGTGCCAGCAGGCTTATAGCGGGAGGCTACAATGAGCAGTTCTTC
J gene: TRBJ2-1
clone size: few
V gene: TRBV28
D gene: TRBD2